This record looks at one TCR beta chain sequence and its context. What it recognizes is unknown. CD8+ and CD4+ T cells circulating in blood were sequenced for TCR beta. Negative isolation was used for CD8+ and CD4+ T cells and FACS enrichment for TEMRA cells. The source of the sample is a study of CD8 T cells in Susac syndrome. When the RNA was reverse transcribed, random hexamers were used with an input of roughly 0.5 to 1 ug. immunoSEQ multiplex PCR amplified TCR beta CDR3 across 54 Vbeta, 13 Jbeta. TCRdb passed the immunoSEQ multiplex PCR reads through MiXCR, listing each CDR3 protein once. The repertoire holds some 95,000 distinct CDR3 sequences, about 93% seen once, with around 0.32% in the top ten. Study results and caveats: By the study's own acknowledgment, its TCR sequencing and HLA analysis included relatively few individuals.

The CDR3 totals 16 residues. Germline trimming cut 7 bases from V and 0 bases from J; bases unmatched to any gene: 8. The chain employs TRBV12-3 or TRBV12-4 and TRBJ2-2; 7 positions match TRBD1. The receptor was isolated from a human donor in good health. The sample taken for sequencing was CD8+ T cells from PBMCs. DNA for the CDR3: TGTGCCAGCACCGACAGGGTCCAGGCGAACACCGGGGAGCTGTTTTTT. Residues: CASTDRVQANTGELFF.